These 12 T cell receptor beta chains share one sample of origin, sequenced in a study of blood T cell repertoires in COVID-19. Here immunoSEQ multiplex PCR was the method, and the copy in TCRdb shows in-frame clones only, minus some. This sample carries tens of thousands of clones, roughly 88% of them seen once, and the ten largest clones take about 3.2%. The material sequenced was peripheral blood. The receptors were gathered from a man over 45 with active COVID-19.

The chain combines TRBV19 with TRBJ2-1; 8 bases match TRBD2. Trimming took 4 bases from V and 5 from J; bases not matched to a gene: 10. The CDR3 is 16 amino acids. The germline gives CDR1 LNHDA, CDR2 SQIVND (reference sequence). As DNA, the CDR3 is TGTGCCAGTAGTAGATGGATAGCGGGAAGGGACAATGAGCAGTTCTTC. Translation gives CASSRWIAGRDNEQFF.

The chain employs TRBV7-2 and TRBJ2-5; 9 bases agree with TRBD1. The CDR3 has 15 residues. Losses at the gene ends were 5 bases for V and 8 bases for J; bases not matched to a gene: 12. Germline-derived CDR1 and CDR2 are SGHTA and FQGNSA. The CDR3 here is CASSPGGQGRETQYF. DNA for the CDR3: TGTGCCAGCAGCCCCGGGGGACAGGGTAGGGAAACCCAGTACTTC.

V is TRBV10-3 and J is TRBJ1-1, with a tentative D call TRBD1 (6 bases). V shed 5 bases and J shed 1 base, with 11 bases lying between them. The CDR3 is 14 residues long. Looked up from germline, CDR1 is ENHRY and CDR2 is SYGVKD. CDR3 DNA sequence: TGTGCCATCAGTAATGCAGGGGAGAACACTGAAGCTTTCTTT. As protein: CAISNAGENTEAFF.

DNA for the CDR3: TGTGCCAGCACCCCGAACAGCCCCCATGAAAAACTGTTTTTT. It encodes CASTPNSPHEKLFF. The chain employs TRBV2 and TRBJ1-4; D is undetermined. Germline-derived CDR1 and CDR2 are SNHLY and FYNNEI. V dropped 7 bases and J dropped 6 bases, with 15 bases sitting between them. The CDR3 totals 14 residues.

This CDR3 is CASSIGGRGNYGYTF. The CDR3 DNA reads TGTGCCAGTAGTATAGGGGGCAGGGGCAACTATGGCTACACCTTC. The chain combines TRBV19 with TRBJ1-2; D is possibly TRBD1 (6 bases). The CDR3 runs to 15 residues. Trimming pared 1 base from V and 2 bases from J, leaving 11 bases between. The germline V gene encodes CDR1 LNHDA and CDR2 SQIVND (reference sequence). The full variable domain, its missing parts supplied by reference TRBV19 and TRBJ1-2, is DGGITQSPKYLFRKEGQNVTLSCEQNLNHDAMYWYRQDPGQGLRLIYYSQIVNDFQKGDIAEGYSVSREKKESFPLTVTSAQKNPTAFYLCASSIGGRGNYGYTFGSGTRLTVV.

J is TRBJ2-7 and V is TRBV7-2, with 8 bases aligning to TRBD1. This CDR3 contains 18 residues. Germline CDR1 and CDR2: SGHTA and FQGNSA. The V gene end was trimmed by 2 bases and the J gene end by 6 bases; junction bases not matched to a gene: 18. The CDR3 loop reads CASSLLRETGQVPLEQYF. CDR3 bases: TGTGCCAGCAGCTTACTGCGCGAAACGGGACAGGTTCCACTCGAGCAGTACTTC.

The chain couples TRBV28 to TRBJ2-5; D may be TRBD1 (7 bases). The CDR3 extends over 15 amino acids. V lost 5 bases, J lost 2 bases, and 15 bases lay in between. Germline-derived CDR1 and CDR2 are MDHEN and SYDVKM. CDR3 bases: TGTGCCAGCAGTCCAGGGGGTAGCGGACAAGAGACCCAGTACTTC. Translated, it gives CASSPGGSGQETQYF.

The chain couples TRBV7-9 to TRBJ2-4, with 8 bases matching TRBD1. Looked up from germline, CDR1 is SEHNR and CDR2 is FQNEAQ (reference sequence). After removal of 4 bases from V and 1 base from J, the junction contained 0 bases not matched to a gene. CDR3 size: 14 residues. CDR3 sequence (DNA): TGTGCCAGCAGCTGGACAGGGGCCAAAAACATTCAGTACTTC. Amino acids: CASSWTGAKNIQYF.

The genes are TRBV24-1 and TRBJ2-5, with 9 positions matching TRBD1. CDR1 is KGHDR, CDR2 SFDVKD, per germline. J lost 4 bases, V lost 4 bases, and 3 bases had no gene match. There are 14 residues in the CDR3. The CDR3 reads CATSDADRGETQYF. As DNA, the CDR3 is TGTGCCACCAGTGACGCGGACAGGGGAGAGACCCAGTACTTC.

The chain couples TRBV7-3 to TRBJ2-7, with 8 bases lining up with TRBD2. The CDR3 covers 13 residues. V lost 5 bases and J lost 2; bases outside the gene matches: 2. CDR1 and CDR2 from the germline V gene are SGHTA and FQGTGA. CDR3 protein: CASSRGLAYEQYF. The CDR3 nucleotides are TGTGCCAGCAGCCGGGGACTAGCCTACGAGCAGTACTTC.

The DNA for the CDR3 is TGTGCCAGCAGGACAGGGAACCAAGAGACCCAGTACTTC. This encodes CASRTGNQETQYF. V and J are TRBV27 and TRBJ2-5; TRBD1 aligns across 7 bases. The CDR3 is made up of 13 amino acids. V lost 6 bases, J lost 0 bases, and 1 base stayed unmatched. Germline V gene lookup returns CDR1 MNHEY and CDR2 SMNVEV (reference sequence).

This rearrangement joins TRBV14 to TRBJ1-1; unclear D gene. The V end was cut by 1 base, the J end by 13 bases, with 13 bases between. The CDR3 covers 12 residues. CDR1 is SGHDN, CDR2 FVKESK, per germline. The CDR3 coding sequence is TGTGCCAGCAGCCAAGTAGCCGGTTTGGTTTTCTTT. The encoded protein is CASSQVAGLVFF.